This TCR beta chain is from a study of blood T cells in healthy people across ages. Trimming stripped 6 bases from V and 5 bases from J, with 26 bases between. The CDR3 is 17 residues long. Germline lookup yields CDR1 MNHNS and CDR2 SASEGT. Primers used in a second PCR of about 7 to 12 cycles were a sample-barcoded 5' primer and a J-beta primer mix. A template-switch adaptor with 12 random nucleotides tagged each cDNA molecule. One entry per CDR3 protein, called by TCRdb with MiXCR from the 5' RACE reads. This sample has around 620,000 distinct CDR3 sequences, with about 25% found just once. Each sample had at least 6 million PBMCs isolated. Regarding this clonotype: Its cognate antigen is unknown.

General observations from the study: Diversity of TCR beta per million T cells declined in a roughly linear way with age. Both higher diversity and more naive CD4+ cells marked long-lived donors when set against aged donors.

The sample was blood. This receptor was taken from a woman between 65 and 79 years old in good health. The chain has TRBV6-1 and TRBJ2-7; tentative D call: TRBD1 (6 bases). The CDR3 sequence: CASRLRAGAAQGHEQYF. For the CDR3, the DNA is TGTGCCAGCAGGCTAAGGGCAGGGGCGGCTCAGGGGCACGAGCAGTACTTC.